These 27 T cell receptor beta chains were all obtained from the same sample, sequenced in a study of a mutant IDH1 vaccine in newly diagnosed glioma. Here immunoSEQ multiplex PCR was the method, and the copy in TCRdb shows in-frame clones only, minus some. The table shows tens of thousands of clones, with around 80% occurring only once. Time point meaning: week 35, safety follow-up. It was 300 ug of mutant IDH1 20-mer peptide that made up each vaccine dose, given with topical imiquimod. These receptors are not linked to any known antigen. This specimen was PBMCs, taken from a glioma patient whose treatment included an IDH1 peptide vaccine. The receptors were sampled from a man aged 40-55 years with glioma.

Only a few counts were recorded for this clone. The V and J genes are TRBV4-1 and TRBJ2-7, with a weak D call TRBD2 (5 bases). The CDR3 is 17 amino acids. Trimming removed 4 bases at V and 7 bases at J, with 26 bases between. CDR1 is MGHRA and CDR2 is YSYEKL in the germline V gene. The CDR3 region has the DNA TGCGCCAGCAGCCCTAAAGAGAGGGCCCAAAGAGGAGGAGAGCAGTACTTC. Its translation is CASSPKERAQRGGEQYF.

CDR3 nucleotides: TGTGCCAGCCGTAGCGCCACCTCCTACAATGAGCAGTTCTTC. It specifies CASRSATSYNEQFF. The V and J genes are TRBV2 and TRBJ2-1; maybe TRBD2 (5 bases). CDR1 is SNHLY, CDR2 FYNNEI, per germline. The CDR3 loop spans 14 amino acids. V was cut by 8 bases and J by 0 bases, with 11 bases left in between.

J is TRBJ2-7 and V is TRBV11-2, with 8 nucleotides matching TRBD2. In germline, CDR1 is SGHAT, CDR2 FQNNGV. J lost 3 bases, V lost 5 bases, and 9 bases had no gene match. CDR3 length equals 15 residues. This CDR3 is CASSLGTGGSYEQYF. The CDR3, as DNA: TGTGCCAGCAGCCTCGGGACGGGAGGGAGCTACGAGCAGTACTTC.

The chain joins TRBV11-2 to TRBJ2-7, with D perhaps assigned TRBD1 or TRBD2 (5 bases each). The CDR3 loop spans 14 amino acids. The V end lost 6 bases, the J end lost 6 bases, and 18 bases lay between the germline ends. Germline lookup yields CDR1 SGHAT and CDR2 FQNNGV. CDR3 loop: CASSSQGALGEQYV. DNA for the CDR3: TGTGCCAGCAGTTCCCAGGGAGCGCTTGGCGAGCAGTACGTC.

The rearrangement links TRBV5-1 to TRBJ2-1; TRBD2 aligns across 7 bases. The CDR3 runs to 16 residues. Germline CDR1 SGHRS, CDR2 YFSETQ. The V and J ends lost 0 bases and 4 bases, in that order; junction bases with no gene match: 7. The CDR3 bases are TGCGCCAGCAGCTTGGGGGGCGGGAGTACTTACAATGAGCAGTTCTTC. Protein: CASSLGGGSTYNEQFF.

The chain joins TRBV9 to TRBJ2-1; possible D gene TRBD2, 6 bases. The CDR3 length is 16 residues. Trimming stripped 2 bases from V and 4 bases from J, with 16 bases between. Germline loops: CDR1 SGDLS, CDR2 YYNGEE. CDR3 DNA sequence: TGTGCCAGCAGCGTCGGTGGTAGCGGACTGTACAATGAGCAGTTCTTC. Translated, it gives CASSVGGSGLYNEQFF. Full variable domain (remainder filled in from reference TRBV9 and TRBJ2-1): DSGVTQTPKHLITATGQRVTLRCSPRSGDLSVYWYQQSLDQGLQFLIQYYNGEERAKGNILERFSAQQFPDLHSELNLSSLELGDSALYFCASSVGGSGLYNEQFFGPGTRLTVL.

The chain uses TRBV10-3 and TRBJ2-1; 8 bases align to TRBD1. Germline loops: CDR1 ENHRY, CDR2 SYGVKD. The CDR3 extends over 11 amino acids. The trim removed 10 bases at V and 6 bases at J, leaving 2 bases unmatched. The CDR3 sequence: CATGQGNEQFF. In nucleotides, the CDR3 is TGTGCCACCGGACAGGGCAATGAGCAGTTCTTC.

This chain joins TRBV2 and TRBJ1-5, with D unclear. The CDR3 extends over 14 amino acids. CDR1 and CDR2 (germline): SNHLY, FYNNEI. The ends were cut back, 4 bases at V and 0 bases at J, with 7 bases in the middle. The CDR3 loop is CASSVQHSNQPQHF. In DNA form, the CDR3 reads TGTGCCAGCAGTGTACAGCATAGCAATCAGCCCCAGCATTTT.

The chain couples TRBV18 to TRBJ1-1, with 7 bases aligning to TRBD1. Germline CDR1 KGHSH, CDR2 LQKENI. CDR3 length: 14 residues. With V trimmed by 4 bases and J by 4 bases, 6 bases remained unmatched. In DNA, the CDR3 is TGTGCCAGCTCACGACAGGGTGAGGGCACTGAAGCTTTCTTT. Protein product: CASSRQGEGTEAFF.

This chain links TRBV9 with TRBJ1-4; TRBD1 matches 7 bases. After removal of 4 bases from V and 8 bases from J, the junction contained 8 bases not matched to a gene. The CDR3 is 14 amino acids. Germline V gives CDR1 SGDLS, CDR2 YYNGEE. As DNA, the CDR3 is TGTGCCAGCAGCTTATCGACAGGGCAGGAAAAACTGTTTTTT. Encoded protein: CASSLSTGQEKLFF.

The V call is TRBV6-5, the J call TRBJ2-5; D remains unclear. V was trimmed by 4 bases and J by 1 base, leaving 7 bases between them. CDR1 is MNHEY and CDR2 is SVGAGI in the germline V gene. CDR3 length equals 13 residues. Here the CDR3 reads CASSLVSQETQYF. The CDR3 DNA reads TGTGCCAGCAGTTTGGTCAGCCAAGAGACCCAGTACTTC.

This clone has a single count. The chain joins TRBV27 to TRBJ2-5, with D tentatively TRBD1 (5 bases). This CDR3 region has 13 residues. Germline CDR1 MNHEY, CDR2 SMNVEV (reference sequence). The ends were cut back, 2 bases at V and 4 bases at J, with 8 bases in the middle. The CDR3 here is CASSLPGLETQYF. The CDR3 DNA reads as TGTGCCAGCAGTTTACCAGGGCTAGAGACCCAGTACTTC.

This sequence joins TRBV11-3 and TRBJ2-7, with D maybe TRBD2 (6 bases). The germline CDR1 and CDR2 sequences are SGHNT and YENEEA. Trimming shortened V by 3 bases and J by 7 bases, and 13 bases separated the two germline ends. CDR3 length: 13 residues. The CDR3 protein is CASSLEGGGEQYV. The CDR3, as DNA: TGTGCCAGCAGCTTGGAGGGTGGGGGAGAGCAGTACGTC.

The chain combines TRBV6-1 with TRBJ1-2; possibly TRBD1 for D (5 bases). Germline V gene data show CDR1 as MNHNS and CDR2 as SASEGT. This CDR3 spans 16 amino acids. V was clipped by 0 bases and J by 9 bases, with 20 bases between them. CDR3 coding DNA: TGTGCCAGCAGTGAAGCATACAGGACCGACGCCGATCGCTACACCTTC. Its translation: CASSEAYRTDADRYTF.

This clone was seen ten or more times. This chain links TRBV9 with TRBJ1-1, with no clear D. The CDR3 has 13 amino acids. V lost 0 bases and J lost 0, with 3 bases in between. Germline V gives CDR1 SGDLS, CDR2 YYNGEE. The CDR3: CASSVDVNTEAFF. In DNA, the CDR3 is TGTGCCAGCAGCGTAGACGTGAACACTGAAGCTTTCTTT.

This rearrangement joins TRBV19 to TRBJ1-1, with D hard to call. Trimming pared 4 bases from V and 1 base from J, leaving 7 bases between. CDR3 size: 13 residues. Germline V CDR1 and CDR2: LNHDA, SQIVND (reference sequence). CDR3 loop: CASSTATNTEAFF. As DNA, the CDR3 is TGTGCCAGTAGTACCGCAACGAACACTGAAGCTTTCTTT. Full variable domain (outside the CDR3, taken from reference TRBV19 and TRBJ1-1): DGGITQSPKYLFRKEGQNVTLSCEQNLNHDAMYWYRQDPGQGLRLIYYSQIVNDFQKGDIAEGYSVSREKKESFPLTVTSAQKNPTAFYLCASSTATNTEAFFGQGTRLTVV.

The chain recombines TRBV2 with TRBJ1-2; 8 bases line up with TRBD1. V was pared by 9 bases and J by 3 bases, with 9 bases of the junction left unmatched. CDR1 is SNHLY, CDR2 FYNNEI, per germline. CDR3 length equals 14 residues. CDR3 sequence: CASESGQVDYGYTF. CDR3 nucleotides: TGTGCCAGTGAATCGGGACAGGTGGACTATGGCTACACCTTC. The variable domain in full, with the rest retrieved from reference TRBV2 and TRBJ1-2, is EPEVTQTPSHQVTQMGQEVILRCVPISNHLYFYWYRQILGQKVEFLVSFYNNEISEKSEIFDDQFSVERPDGSNFTLKIRSTKLEDSAMYFCASESGQVDYGYTFGSGTRLTVV.

The DNA for the CDR3 is TGTGCCAGCAGTGTCCCTAGCCCTAGCACAGATACGCAGTATTTT. This codes for CASSVPSPSTDTQYF. The rearrangement uses TRBV6-1 and TRBJ2-3; a possible D gene is TRBD2 (5 bases). This CDR3 spans 15 amino acids. Germline loops: CDR1 MNHNS, CDR2 SASEGT. The V and J ends lost 4 bases and 0 bases respectively, with 11 bases between them.

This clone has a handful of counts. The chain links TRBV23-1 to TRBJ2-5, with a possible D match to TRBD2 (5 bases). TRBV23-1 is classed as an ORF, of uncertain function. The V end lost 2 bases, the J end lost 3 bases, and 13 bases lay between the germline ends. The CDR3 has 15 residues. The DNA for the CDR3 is TGCGCCAGCAGTCAAAGAGAGGGTGGGAAAGAGACCCAGTACTTC. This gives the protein CASSQREGGKETQYF.

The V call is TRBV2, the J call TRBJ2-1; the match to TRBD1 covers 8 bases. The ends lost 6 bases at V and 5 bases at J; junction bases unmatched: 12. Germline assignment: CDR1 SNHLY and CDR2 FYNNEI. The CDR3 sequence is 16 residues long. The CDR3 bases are TGTGCCAGCAGGGCTCTGGGACAGGTCAAAGACAATGAGCAGTTCTTC. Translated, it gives CASRALGQVKDNEQFF. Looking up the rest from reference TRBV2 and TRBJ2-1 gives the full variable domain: EPEVTQTPSHQVTQMGQEVILRCVPISNHLYFYWYRQILGQKVEFLVSFYNNEISEKSEIFDDQFSVERPDGSNFTLKIRSTKLEDSAMYFCASRALGQVKDNEQFFGPGTRLTVL.

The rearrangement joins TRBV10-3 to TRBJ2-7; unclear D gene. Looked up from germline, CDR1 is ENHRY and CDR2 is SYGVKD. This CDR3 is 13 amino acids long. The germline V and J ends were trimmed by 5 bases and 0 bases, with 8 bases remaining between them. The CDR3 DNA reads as TGTGCCATCAGTACAGATAGCTCCTACGAGCAGTACGTC. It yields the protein CAISTDSSYEQYV.

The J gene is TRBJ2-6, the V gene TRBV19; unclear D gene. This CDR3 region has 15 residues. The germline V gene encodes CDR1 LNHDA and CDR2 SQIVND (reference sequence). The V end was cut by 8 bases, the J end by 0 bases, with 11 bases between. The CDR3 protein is CASQTYASGANVLTF. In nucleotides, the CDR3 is TGTGCCAGTCAAACATACGCCTCTGGGGCCAACGTCCTGACTTTC. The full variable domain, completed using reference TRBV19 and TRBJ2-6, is DGGITQSPKYLFRKEGQNVTLSCEQNLNHDAMYWYRQDPGQGLRLIYYSQIVNDFQKGDIAEGYSVSREKKESFPLTVTSAQKNPTAFYLCASQTYASGANVLTFGAGSRLTVL.

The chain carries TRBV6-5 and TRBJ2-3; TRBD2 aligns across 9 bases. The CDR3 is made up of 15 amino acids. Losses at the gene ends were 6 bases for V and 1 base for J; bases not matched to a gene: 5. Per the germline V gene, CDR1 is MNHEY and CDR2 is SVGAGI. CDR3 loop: CASSTSGSGTDTQYF. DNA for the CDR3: TGTGCCAGCAGCACTAGCGGGTCGGGCACAGATACGCAGTATTTT.

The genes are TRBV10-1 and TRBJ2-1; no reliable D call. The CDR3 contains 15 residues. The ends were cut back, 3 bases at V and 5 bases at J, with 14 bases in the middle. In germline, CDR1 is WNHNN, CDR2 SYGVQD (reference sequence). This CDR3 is CASSEGLTLNNEQFF. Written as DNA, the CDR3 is TGCGCCAGCAGTGAAGGGCTTACCTTGAACAATGAGCAGTTCTTC.

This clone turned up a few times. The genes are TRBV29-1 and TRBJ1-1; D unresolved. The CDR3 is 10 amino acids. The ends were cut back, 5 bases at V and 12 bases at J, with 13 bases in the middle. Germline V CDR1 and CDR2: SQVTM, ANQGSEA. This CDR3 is CSVPEGGTFF. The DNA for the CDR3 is TGCAGCGTTCCGGAGGGCGGAACTTTCTTT.

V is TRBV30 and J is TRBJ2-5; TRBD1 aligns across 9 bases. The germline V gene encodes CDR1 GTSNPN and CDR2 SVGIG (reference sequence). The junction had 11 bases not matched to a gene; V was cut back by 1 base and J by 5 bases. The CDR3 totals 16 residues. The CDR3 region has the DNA TGTGCCTGGAGTGGGGGACAGGGAGTGTTCGCGGAGACCCAGTACTTC. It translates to CAWSGGQGVFAETQYF.

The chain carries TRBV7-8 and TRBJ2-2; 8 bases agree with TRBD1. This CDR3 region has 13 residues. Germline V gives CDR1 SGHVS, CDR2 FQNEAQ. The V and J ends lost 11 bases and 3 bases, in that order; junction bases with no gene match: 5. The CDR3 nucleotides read TGTGCCGTGGACAGGGAGGACACCGGGGAGCTGTTTTTT. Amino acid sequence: CAVDREDTGELFF. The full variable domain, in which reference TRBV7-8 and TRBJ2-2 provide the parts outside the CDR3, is GAGVSQSPRYKVAKRGQDVALRCDPISGHVSLFWYQQALGQGPEFLTYFQNEAQLDKSGLPSDRFFAERPEGSVSTLKIQRTQQEDSAVYLCAVDREDTGELFFGEGSRLTVL.